Presented here are 25 T cell receptor beta chains from one specimen sequenced in a study of T cells after yellow fever vaccination. TCRdb processed the 5' RACE reads anew with MiXCR; each CDR3 protein has one entry. The sample records 550,000 or so distinct CDR3 sequences, under 25% being singletons. This specimen was PBMCs, taken 15 days after the yellow fever booster vaccination. These receptors came from a man younger than 40 who received the YFV17D yellow fever vaccine.

With regard to this clonotype: The limits of the CDR3 on the DNA are not certain, so only TCRdb's listed CDR3 is given. The rearrangement joins TRBV7-2 to TRBJ2-7; TRBD2, the D gene given by the table, was not confirmed from the DNA. CDR1 is SGHTA and CDR2 is FQGNSA in the germline V gene. The CDR3 length equals 13 residues, ends included. This CDR3 is CASSSRVGPGSDF.

This CDR3 is CASSLLAGREYEQYF. In DNA, the CDR3 is TGCGCCAGCAGCCTTTTAGCGGGAAGGGAATACGAGCAGTACTTC. V gene TRBV5-1 combines with J gene TRBJ2-7; 8 nucleotides align to TRBD2. V lost 4 bases to trimming and J lost 4 bases; unmatched junction nucleotides: 10. This CDR3 contains 15 residues. Germline V gives CDR1 SGHRS, CDR2 YFSETQ.

The chain carries TRBV9 and TRBJ2-3, with 8 bases matching TRBD2. J was trimmed by 0 bases and V by 3 bases; bases with no gene match: 3. This CDR3 contains 15 residues. The germline V gene has CDR1 SGDLS and CDR2 YYNGEE. CDR3 residues: CASSGSGGSTDTQYF. Here the CDR3 DNA reads TGTGCCAGCAGCGGGAGCGGGGGAAGCACAGATACGCAGTATTTT.

The rearrangement links TRBV5-1 to TRBJ2-1, with 9 nucleotides matching TRBD2. The V gene's germline CDR1 is SGHRS and CDR2 YFSETQ. The CDR3 consists of 15 residues. After removal of 6 bases from V and 1 base from J, the junction contained 5 bases not matched to a gene. The CDR3 loop is CASTAGGPSYNEQFF. In DNA form, the CDR3 reads TGCGCCAGCACTGCGGGAGGGCCTTCCTACAATGAGCAGTTCTTC.

This clonotype occurred a few times. The CDR3 is CASSENRGRLHEQYF. In DNA form, the CDR3 reads TGTGCCAGCAGCGAAAACAGGGGGCGGTTACACGAGCAGTACTTC. The chain uses TRBV7-2 and TRBJ2-7; 9 bases map to TRBD1. The germline CDR1 and CDR2 sequences are SGHTA and FQGNSA. The CDR3 is 15 residues long. The J segment lost 5 bases and the V segment lost 5 bases, leaving 10 bases of the junction unmatched.

In this sample, this clonotype turned up a few times. V and J are TRBV7-8 and TRBJ2-6; perhaps TRBD1 as D (5 bases). The CDR3 loop spans 19 amino acids. V shed 5 bases and J shed 4 bases, with 24 bases lying between them. Germline V lookup: CDR1 SGHVS, CDR2 FQNEAQ. The CDR3, as DNA: TGTGCCAGCAGCCCAAGGTTTGGGGCGCTTCTTGGCGGGGCCAACGTCCTGACTTTC. Translation: CASSPRFGALLGGANVLTF.

The sample holds a few counts of this clonotype. The V gene is TRBV28, the J gene TRBJ2-7, with D possibly being TRBD2 (6 bases). This CDR3 is 15 amino acids long. Trimming pared 3 bases from V and 4 bases from J, leaving 16 bases between. Germline V lookup: CDR1 MDHEN, CDR2 SYDVKM. CDR3 sequence: CASSLLGTVEYEQYF. The DNA of the CDR3 is TGTGCCAGCAGTTTGTTAGGGACTGTGGAATACGAGCAGTACTTC. Complete variable domain (other parts from reference TRBV28 and TRBJ2-7): DVKVTQSSRYLVKRTGEKVFLECVQDMDHENMFWYRQDPGLGLRLIYFSYDVKMKEKGDIPEGYSVSREKKERFSLILESASTNQTSMYLCASSLLGTVEYEQYFGPGTRLTVT.

This clonotype was detected a few times. V usage is TRBV9 and J usage is TRBJ1-3; the D is unclear. Looked up from germline, CDR1 is SGDLS and CDR2 is YYNGEE. Trimming pared 1 base from V and 0 bases from J, leaving 2 bases between. The CDR3 loop spans 13 amino acids. CDR3 coding DNA: TGTGCCAGCAGCGTAAACTCTGGAAACACCATATATTTT. This sequence encodes CASSVNSGNTIYF.

There are a few counts of this clonotype. The rearrangement joins TRBV5-1 to TRBJ1-1; no definite D call. The germline CDR1 and CDR2 sequences are SGHRS and YFSETQ. CDR3 length: 13 amino acids. V was clipped by 4 bases and J by 5 bases, with 12 bases between them. This chain's CDR3 is CASSAIAGTEAFF. DNA for the CDR3: TGCGCCAGCAGCGCCATTGCAGGAACTGAAGCTTTCTTT.

This clonotype was seen a few times. This rearrangement joins TRBV6-5 to TRBJ2-3, with 13 bases matching TRBD2. The germline gives CDR1 MNHEY, CDR2 SVGAGI. Trimming removed 4 bases from V and 5 bases from J; junction bases left unmatched: 12. CDR3 length: 18 residues. CDR3 sequence (DNA): TGTGCCAGCAGTTCAAGGACTAGCGGGAGTTCCCGGGGAGATACGCAGTATTTT. It translates to CASSSRTSGSSRGDTQYF.

The rearrangement links TRBV6-1 to TRBJ2-5; 7 positions agree with TRBD1. This CDR3 has 14 amino acids. V dropped 6 bases and J dropped 2; count of bases not matched to a gene: 6. Germline assignment: CDR1 MNHNS and CDR2 SASEGT. The CDR3 region has the DNA TGTGCCAGCAGCTTTGGACAGGAGCAAGAGACCCAGTACTTC. Translation gives CASSFGQEQETQYF.

The CDR3 loop reads CASSSPVNYEQYF. The CDR3 bases are TGTGCCAGCAGCTCCCCGGTGAACTACGAGCAGTACTTC. The chain combines TRBV7-2 with TRBJ2-7; D is unclear. The CDR3 sequence is 13 residues long. Per germline, CDR1 SGHTA and CDR2 FQGNSA. Trimming removed 4 bases at V and 3 bases at J, with 10 bases between.

The chain links TRBV28 to TRBJ2-3; 7 positions match TRBD1. V was pared by 7 bases and J by 4 bases, with 8 bases of the junction left unmatched. This CDR3 spans 14 amino acids. Germline V gene data show CDR1 as MDHEN and CDR2 as SYDVKM. The CDR3 reads CASIDRVVADTQYF. The CDR3 DNA sequence: TGTGCCAGCATCGACAGGGTGGTCGCAGATACGCAGTATTTT.

This sequence joins TRBV7-6 and TRBJ2-7, with a weak D call TRBD2 (5 bases). The CDR3 loop spans 14 amino acids. Trimming took 1 base from V and 7 from J, leaving 14 bases between them. In germline, CDR1 is SGHVS, CDR2 FNYEAQ. The CDR3 region is CASSLGTGSGEQYF. The CDR3 bases are TGTGCCAGCAGCTTAGGGACGGGATCAGGAGAGCAGTACTTC.

The J gene is TRBJ2-7, the V gene TRBV20-1, with D possibly matching TRBD1 (6 bases). CDR1 DFQATT and CDR2 SNEGSKA come from the germline V gene (reference sequence). V was cut by 2 bases and J by 2 bases, with 13 bases left in between. The CDR3 contains 14 residues. CDR3 sequence (DNA): TGCAGTGCTAGAATCCAGGGGCGTACCTACGAGCAGTACTTC. Translation gives CSARIQGRTYEQYF.

This clonotype was counted at least ten times. This sequence joins TRBV5-5 and TRBJ2-5; maybe TRBD2 (6 bases). Germline CDR1 and CDR2: SGHKS and YYEKEE (reference sequence). Trimming stripped 6 bases from V and 4 bases from J, with 19 bases between. This CDR3 comprises 15 residues. The CDR3 loop is CASTSLNGGLETQYF. CDR3 bases: TGTGCCAGCACCTCTTTGAATGGGGGGTTAGAGACCCAGTACTTC.

In its sample, this clonotype was seen a few times. The chain employs TRBV28 and TRBJ2-1; the D gene is possibly TRBD2 (5 bases). Trimming pared 3 bases from V and 1 base from J, leaving 10 bases between. The V gene's germline CDR1 is MDHEN and CDR2 SYDVKM. The CDR3 covers 15 residues. The CDR3: CASSFSTRSYNEQFF. The DNA for the CDR3 is TGTGCCAGCAGTTTCTCCACTAGGTCCTACAATGAGCAGTTCTTC.

The chain combines TRBV7-2 with TRBJ2-1; 12 nucleotides match TRBD2. The CDR3 is 15 amino acids. Germline V gene lookup returns CDR1 SGHTA and CDR2 FQGNSA. Trimming at V came to 4 bases and at J to 6 bases, leaving 4 bases not matched to a gene. In DNA form, the CDR3 reads TGTGCCAGCAGCTGGGCTAGCGGGAGGGTCAATGAGCAGTTCTTC. Translation: CASSWASGRVNEQFF.

V is TRBV7-8 and J is TRBJ2-1; 7 bases map to TRBD1. Germline trimming cut 5 bases from V and 7 bases from J; bases unmatched to any gene: 11. The CDR3 consists of 15 residues. Germline V gene sequence: CDR1 SGHVS, CDR2 FQNEAQ. The CDR3 region has the DNA TGTGCCAGCAGCCCCCGCTGGGACAGCCAGAATGAGCAGTTCTTC. Its protein product is CASSPRWDSQNEQFF.

This chain joins TRBV20-1 and TRBJ2-1; no reliable D call. Trimming removed 1 base at V and 3 bases at J, with 1 base between. Germline CDR1 reads DFQATT; CDR2 reads SNEGSKA (reference sequence). This CDR3 has 11 amino acids. CDR3 sequence: CSARGYNEQFF. In nucleotides, the CDR3 is TGCAGTGCTAGAGGCTACAATGAGCAGTTCTTC.

This chain links TRBV6-1 with TRBJ2-1, with TRBD2 matching 12 bases. Germline CDR1 reads MNHNS; CDR2 reads SASEGT. The V segment lost 11 bases and the J segment 6 bases; nucleotides outside the gene matches: 14. The CDR3 is 16 residues long. CDR3 bases: TGTGCCGCCTCCCCCGCCGGGACTAGCGGGCGCAATGAGCAGTTCTTC. Its translation: CAASPAGTSGRNEQFF.

Here the CDR3 reads CASSQADRGSNQPQHF. The DNA for the CDR3 is TGCGCCAGCAGCCAAGCGGACAGGGGGAGCAATCAGCCCCAGCATTTT. This chain joins TRBV4-1 and TRBJ1-5; 10 bases align to TRBD1. The CDR3 extends over 16 amino acids. Germline V gene lookup returns CDR1 MGHRA and CDR2 YSYEKL. Trimming cost V 1 base and J 1 base; bases outside gene matches: 1.

This clonotype was detected a few times. The DNA of the CDR3 is TGTGCCAGCTCACGACGACTTCAGGCTAGCCGGGAGACCCAGTACTTC. It encodes CASSRRLQASRETQYF. The gene calls are TRBV18 and TRBJ2-5, with D maybe TRBD2 (5 bases). Germline loops: CDR1 KGHSH, CDR2 LQKENI. The V end lost 4 bases, the J end lost 5 bases, and 20 bases lay between the germline ends. The CDR3 is 16 residues long.

This chain connects TRBV5-1 to TRBJ2-3, with D uncertain. From germline, CDR1 is SGHRS and CDR2 YFSETQ. The CDR3 extends over 15 amino acids. Trimming removed 1 base from V and 0 bases from J, with 9 bases in between. The CDR3 region is CASSLIGPSTDTQYF. The DNA of the CDR3 is TGCGCCAGCAGCTTGATAGGGCCTAGCACAGATACGCAGTATTTT.

The chain links TRBV20-1 to TRBJ2-7; a possible D gene is TRBD1 (7 bases). V dropped 5 bases and J dropped 2 bases, with 19 bases sitting between them. CDR1 is DFQATT and CDR2 is SNEGSKA in the germline V gene (reference sequence). CDR3 size: 15 residues. The CDR3 loop is CSAPGGLMETYEQYF. DNA of the CDR3: TGCAGTGCTCCAGGGGGGTTAATGGAGACCTACGAGCAGTACTTC.